This TCR beta chain was identified in a study of blood T cell repertoires in COVID-19 (TCRdb year 2020). Context from the whole study: The collaborator samples originated in the United States, Italy and Spain and spanned the acute and convalescent phases of COVID-19. Samples were obtained from the ongoing ImmuneRACE study (first 160 participants) and from over a thousand subjects provided by 6 global collaborators. Where HLA class I and class II types were available, the types were taken from metadata supplied by the sample provider, not from assay-based typing. Subjects who had been exposed to COVID-19, were actively infected with it, or had recovered from it provided the deeply sampled blood TCRbeta repertoires that made up the dataset. The sample metadata nearly always contained a de-identified subject ID, COVID-19 status, age in years and sex. The repertoires were released in a freely available public database intended as a resource for research on the immune response to SARS-CoV-2. The prospective study material was composed of cDNA or gDNA derived from T cells, B-cell-depleted T cells, or PBMCs. What the study reported, not specific to this receptor: How much clinical and demographic metadata was included differed by source and by participant, and the metadata was provided uncurated.

From its cysteine to its phenylalanine, the CDR3 spans 15 amino acids. Left in the record is the CDR3 DNA by itself, 45 bases read in frame from the first base. The germline V gene specifies SGDLS as CDR1 and YYNGEE as CDR2. At the junction V is shortened by 0 bases and J by 2 bases, with 11 bases in between. Another Seattle source contributed samples from volunteer blood donors who had recovered from COVID-19. Collaborating institutions collected whole blood in K2EDTA tubes following their own protocols. For TCRbeta analysis, collaborator samples were shipped as frozen whole blood, as isolated PBMCs, or as DNA extracted from either sample type. TCRbeta CDR3 regions were amplified from genomic DNA by means of the immunoSEQ Assay, a bias-controlled multiplex PCR. As for the authors' bioinformatics: Within the assay, amplification of reference gene primers was used to estimate how many nucleated cells each sample contained. Sequence reads were collapsed and filtered to measure the absolute abundance of every unique TCRbeta CDR3 rearrangement. For each sample, productive Simpson clonality was calculated as the square root of Simpson's diversity index across productive rearrangements. Here the immuneACCESS table is served through TCRdb, limited to in-frame sequences with V and J called. Missing clones are a known gap in these copies; in checked studies unresolved V genes cover under half, and the rest lacks a known reason. V and J calls and clone size are copied from that table; D and trimming were computed from the DNA. Present in this sample are fewer than 300,000 clones, 87% of which were seen just once. The ten most abundant clones make up 1.5% of the sample.

In the case of this clone: No antigen is known for it. No base quality values were provided; no much bigger clone lies one nucleotide off.

This receptor was obtained from a woman aged 40 to 50 who had recovered from COVID-19. The V and J genes are TRBV9 and TRBJ1-2; the D segment could be TRBD1, given 6 matching bases. Sequencing used peripheral blood. The sequenced DNA is TGTGCCAGCAGCGTAGGACAGGTAATGAACTATGGCTACACCTTC. Translation gives CASSVGQVMNYGYTF.